Described below is a single T cell receptor beta chain sequence and its context. Its antigen is unknown. Germline CDR1 is SGHTA and CDR2 is FQGNSA. V lost 4 bases, J lost 0 bases, and 6 bases stayed unmatched. The CDR3 spans 16 residues. Every isolated RNA sample was fully reverse transcribed, so sequencing captured expressed TCRB transcripts. The repertoire was sequenced with immunoSEQ multiplex PCR; TCRdb's copy has only in-frame clones and lacks some. This table holds some 410,000 clones, 11% found once. These data belong to a study of beta chain features in type 1 diabetes. About the study: No age, gender or cell yield differences were seen between patients and healthy donors. General study results and limits: Sequencing used cDNA, and cells with high TCR expression could therefore be over-represented. Shortening of TCRB CDR3s, moderate but significant, appeared in all four CD4+ subsets of Type 1 diabetes patients. Any HLA effect on TCRB rearrangement was left unresolved by small sub-analyses.

This clonotype was sampled from a woman aged 18-29 years in good health. Material: naive CD4+ T cells from blood. This chain links TRBV7-2 with TRBJ2-4; 7 nucleotides align to TRBD1. CDR3 sequence: CASSSQGKVAKNIQYF. The CDR3 region has the DNA TGTGCCAGCAGCTCACAGGGGAAAGTAGCCAAAAACATTCAGTACTTC. The variable domain in full, completed from reference TRBV7-2 and TRBJ2-4, reads GAGVSQSPSNKVTEKGKDVELRCDPISGHTALYWYRQSLGQGLEFLIYFQGNSAPDKSGLPSDRFSAERTGGSVSTLTIQRTQQEDSAVYLCASSSQGKVAKNIQYFGAGTRLSVL.